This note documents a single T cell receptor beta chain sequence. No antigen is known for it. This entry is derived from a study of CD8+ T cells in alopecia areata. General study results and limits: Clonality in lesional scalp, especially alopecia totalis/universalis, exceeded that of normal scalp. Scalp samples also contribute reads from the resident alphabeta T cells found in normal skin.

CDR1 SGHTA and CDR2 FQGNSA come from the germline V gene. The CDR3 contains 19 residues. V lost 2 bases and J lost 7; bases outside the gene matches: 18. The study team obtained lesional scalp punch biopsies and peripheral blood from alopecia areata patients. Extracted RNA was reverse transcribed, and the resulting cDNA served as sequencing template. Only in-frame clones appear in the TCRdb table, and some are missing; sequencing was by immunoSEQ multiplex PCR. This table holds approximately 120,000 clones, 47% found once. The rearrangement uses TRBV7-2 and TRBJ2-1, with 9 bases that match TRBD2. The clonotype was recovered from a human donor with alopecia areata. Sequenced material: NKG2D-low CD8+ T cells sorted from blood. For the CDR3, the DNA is TGTGCCAGCAGCTTATCAGCGGGAGGATCCGGCTGGAAGTTGAATGAGCAGTTCTTC. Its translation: CASSLSAGGSGWKLNEQFF.